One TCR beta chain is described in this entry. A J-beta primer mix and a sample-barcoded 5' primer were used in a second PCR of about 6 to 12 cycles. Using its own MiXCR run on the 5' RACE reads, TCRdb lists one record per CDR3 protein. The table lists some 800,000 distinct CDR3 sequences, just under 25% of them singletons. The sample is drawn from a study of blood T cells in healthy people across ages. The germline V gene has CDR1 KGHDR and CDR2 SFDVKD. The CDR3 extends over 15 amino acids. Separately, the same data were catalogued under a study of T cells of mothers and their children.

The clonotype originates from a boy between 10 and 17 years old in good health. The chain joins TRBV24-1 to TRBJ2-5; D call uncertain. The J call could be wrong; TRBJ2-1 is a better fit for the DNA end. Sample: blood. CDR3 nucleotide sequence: TGTGCCACCAGTGATCGGCTAGTCCCCTACAATGAGCAGTTCTTC. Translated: CATSDRLVPYNEQFF.